These 28 T cell receptor beta chains originate from one sample sequenced in a study of monozygotic twins with inflammatory bowel disease. TCRdb re-called the 5' RACE reads and shows each CDR3 protein once, DNA omitted. The sample's table shows about 380,000 distinct CDR3 sequences. The sample was blood. All receptors come from a human donor with ulcerative colitis or Crohn's disease, or a healthy co-twin of an affected twin (not recorded which).

This rearrangement joins TRBV12-3 or TRBV12-4 to TRBJ1-1; the TRBD1 assignment by TCRdb is unverifiable without DNA. The length of the CDR3 is 16 residues. CDR3 protein: CASNRPGQLLNTEAFF.

The CDR3 sequence: CASSSQGGSTEAFF. The chain uses TRBV6-6 and TRBJ1-1; there is no DNA to check the TCRdb D call of TRBD1. The CDR3 is made up of 14 amino acids. CDR1 MNHNY and CDR2 SVGAGI come from the germline V gene (reference sequence).

The V gene is TRBV7-3, the J gene TRBJ1-6. CDR1 is SGHTA and CDR2 is FQGTGA in the germline V gene. The CDR3 length is 17 residues. The CDR3 loop reads CASSLLDNPRLGSPLHF.

This CDR3 reads CASSLASGGDEQYF. The genes are TRBV7-2 and TRBJ2-7; TCRdb names TRBD1, which stays unverified in the absence of DNA. This CDR3 region has 14 residues. In germline, CDR1 is SGHTA, CDR2 FQGNSA.

This chain connects TRBV20-1 to TRBJ2-3. Germline values: CDR1 DFQATT, CDR2 SNEGSKA (reference sequence). The CDR3 sequence is 11 residues long. CDR3 protein: CSAPSTDTQYF.

V is TRBV27 and J is TRBJ2-6; TCRdb's D gene call, TRBD1, goes unchecked for lack of DNA. The germline V gene encodes CDR1 MNHEY and CDR2 SMNVEV (reference sequence). The CDR3 is 19 amino acids. CDR3: CASSLTSGTGASGANVLTF.

The chain employs TRBV4-3 and TRBJ1-4; the TCRdb D gene call, TRBD1, has no DNA to confirm it. The CDR3 has 15 residues. In germline, CDR1 is LGHNA, CDR2 YSLEER. The CDR3 here is CASSQTSGRGKKLFF.

This chain uses TRBV12-3 or TRBV12-4 with TRBJ2-4; TCRdb gives TRBD1 as the D gene, but with no DNA this cannot be confirmed. The CDR3 consists of 17 residues. This CDR3 is CASSSTGTGETKNIQYF.

The V call is TRBV24-1, the J call TRBJ2-5; no DNA is available, so the TRBD1 call from TCRdb remains unchecked. The CDR3 has 15 amino acids. Per the germline V gene, CDR1 is KGHDR and CDR2 is SFDVKD. The CDR3 sequence is CATSDTGTAQETQYF.

The CDR3 sequence is CASSLSETGINQPQHF. The V gene is TRBV7-8, the J gene TRBJ1-5; TCRdb names TRBD1, which stays unverified in the absence of DNA. The CDR3 has 16 residues. Germline-derived CDR1 and CDR2 are SGHVS and FQNEAQ.

The chain employs TRBV4-3 and TRBJ2-3; TCRdb indicates TRBD2, and absent DNA this call remains unverified. The CDR3 is 17 amino acids. Germline V lookup: CDR1 LGHNA, CDR2 YSLEER. This chain's CDR3 is CASSQGKSGRGTDTQYF.

The V and J genes are TRBV7-2 and TRBJ1-2; TCRdb picks TRBD1, but there is no DNA to check that call. The CDR3 spans 16 residues. Germline-derived CDR1 and CDR2 are SGHTA and FQGNSA. CDR3 in amino acids: CASSSTGAGGNYGYTF.

CDR3 sequence: CASSFETATEAFF. The chain joins TRBV5-1 to TRBJ1-1; TCRdb's D call of TRBD1 is untestable without DNA. The CDR3 length is 13 residues. Germline lookup yields CDR1 SGHRS and CDR2 YFSETQ.

This sequence joins TRBV4-3 and TRBJ2-5; TCRdb lists TRBD1, though no DNA is available to test this call. This CDR3 is 16 amino acids long. The V gene's germline CDR1 is LGHNA and CDR2 YSLEER. CDR3 protein: CASSQENYAGQETQYF.

V and J are TRBV5-1 and TRBJ2-2. In germline, CDR1 is SGHRS, CDR2 YFSETQ. CDR3 length: 14 amino acids. CDR3 sequence reads: CASSFFGNTGELFF.

V is TRBV30 and J is TRBJ2-1; TCRdb gives TRBD2 as the D gene, but with no DNA this cannot be confirmed. CDR3 length equals 16 residues. Per the germline V gene, CDR1 is GTSNPN and CDR2 is SVGIG (reference sequence). The chain's CDR3 is CAWRSGGASPYNEQFF.

The chain links TRBV11-2 to TRBJ1-2. Looked up from germline, CDR1 is SGHAT and CDR2 is FQNNGV. This CDR3 is built from 11 residues. The CDR3 spells CASSLGGGYTF.

This sequence joins TRBV28 and TRBJ2-7; TCRdb's D call, TRBD2, is unchecked because there is no DNA. The CDR3 is made up of 18 amino acids. Germline V gives CDR1 MDHEN, CDR2 SYDVKM. CDR3 region: CASSSLGGRGISSYEQYF.

The chain carries TRBV7-8 and TRBJ2-7; no DNA is available, so the TRBD1 call from TCRdb remains unchecked. Germline CDR1 SGHVS, CDR2 FQNEAQ. The CDR3 runs to 14 residues. CDR3 loop: CASSFTGQSYEQYF. The full variable domain, in which reference TRBV7-8 and TRBJ2-7 provide the parts outside the CDR3, is GAGVSQSPRYKVAKRGQDVALRCDPISGHVSLFWYQQALGQGPEFLTYFQNEAQLDKSGLPSDRFFAERPEGSVSTLKIQRTQQEDSAVYLCASSFTGQSYEQYFGPGTRLTVT.

The chain employs TRBV7-2 and TRBJ1-4; TCRdb designates TRBD1, a call that cannot be tested without DNA. The germline gives CDR1 SGHTA, CDR2 FQGNSA. This CDR3 is 14 amino acids long. The CDR3 loop reads CASRDDRTNEKLFF.

CDR3 in amino acids: CATSRDRGAETQYF. V usage is TRBV15 and J usage is TRBJ2-5; TCRdb outputs TRBD1, but without DNA this stays unchecked. Per the germline V gene, CDR1 is LNHNV and CDR2 is YYDKDF (reference sequence). The CDR3 is 14 residues long.

The chain's CDR3 is CASSLAGGSEAFF. V gene TRBV5-1 combines with J gene TRBJ1-1; as DNA is missing, the TRBD1 call by TCRdb cannot be tested. The CDR3 is 13 residues long. Looked up from germline, CDR1 is SGHRS and CDR2 is YFSETQ.

Here the CDR3 reads CASSFRDGYSNQPQHF. This chain uses TRBV12-3 or TRBV12-4 with TRBJ1-5; the TCRdb D gene call, TRBD1, has no DNA to confirm it. The length of the CDR3 is 16 residues.

V gene TRBV10-3 combines with J gene TRBJ2-3; TCRdb reports TRBD1, a call that lacks DNA to check it against. Germline CDR1 ENHRY, CDR2 SYGVKD. The CDR3 is 15 residues long. The CDR3 sequence: CAIRDSLQGSDTQYF.

The gene calls are TRBV28 and TRBJ1-2; TCRdb proposes TRBD1, but this gene call is untestable without DNA. The CDR3 has 13 amino acids. The V gene's germline CDR1 is MDHEN and CDR2 SYDVKM. The CDR3 is CASRLQGVYGYTF.

V gene TRBV4-3 combines with J gene TRBJ2-1; the TCRdb D gene call, TRBD2, has no DNA to confirm it. Germline lookup yields CDR1 LGHNA and CDR2 YSLEER. This CDR3 is built from 19 residues. The CDR3 region is CASSQDISVAGYNLLKQFF.

CDR3 sequence reads: CSATPLAGVGTDTQYF. The chain carries TRBV20-1 and TRBJ2-3; TCRdb outputs TRBD2, but without DNA this stays unchecked. Germline V gene data show CDR1 as DFQATT and CDR2 as SNEGSKA (reference sequence). This CDR3 has 16 amino acids.

This chain connects TRBV24-1 to TRBJ1-5; TCRdb reports TRBD1, a call that lacks DNA to check it against. Germline V gene lookup returns CDR1 KGHDR and CDR2 SFDVKD. The CDR3 totals 15 residues. The CDR3 reads CATSDSTGGSQPQHF.